The 2 T cell receptor beta chains reported below all come from one sample, sequenced in a study of shared clonotypes between healthy human individuals. Assay: immunoSEQ multiplex PCR; the TCRdb copy retains only in-frame clones and omits some. The sample contains about 1 million clones, approximately 72% of which appear only once. Material for sequencing was memory CD4+ T cells sorted from blood. Regarding subset: CD45RA-negative fraction. All receptors come from a man younger than 30 in good health.

This clone was seen a handful of times. The V gene is TRBV6-6, the J gene TRBJ2-2; tentatively, D is TRBD1 (5 bases). V lost 6 bases and J 3 bases, leaving 8 bases between the germline ends. Per germline, CDR1 MNHNY and CDR2 SVGAGI (reference sequence). This CDR3 spans 13 amino acids. The CDR3 DNA reads as TGTGCCAGCAGGGAACAGGACACCGGGGAGCTGTTTTTT. It specifies CASREQDTGELFF.

The V gene is TRBV9, the J gene TRBJ2-2; 11 bases map to TRBD2. This CDR3 has 18 residues. Germline values: CDR1 SGDLS, CDR2 YYNGEE. Unmatched junction bases numbered 4, after V lost 0 bases and J lost 0 bases. The CDR3 DNA follows: TGTGCCAGCAGCGTAGATCTGGGACTAGCGGCGAACACCGGGGAGCTGTTTTTT. Protein product: CASSVDLGLAANTGELFF.